Following are 29 T cell receptor beta chains from one sample sequenced in a study of T-cell reconstitution after alpha-beta-depleted transplantation in children. Unique molecular identifiers were used in preparing the TCRbeta library. TCRdb fed the PCR reads into MiXCR, producing one record per CDR3 protein. The sample gives 350,000 to 400,000 distinct CDR3 sequences, about 14% of which show up once; approximately 4.2% is in the top ten. Sequencing was performed on PBMCs, taken from the stem cell graft. The source of these receptors is a human donor who donated a stem cell graft to a child with Fanconi anemia.

This clonotype was seen more than once but under ten times. The chain has TRBV12-3 or TRBV12-4 and TRBJ1-1; D possibly corresponds to TRBD1 (5 bases). V gave up 2 bases and J gave up 1 base, with 11 bases separating them. CDR3 size: 15 residues. The CDR3 DNA follows: TGTGCCAGCAGTTTATTCTCCACAGGGAACACTGAAGCTTTCTTT. Protein sequence: CASSLFSTGNTEAFF.

The J gene is TRBJ2-5, the V gene TRBV12-3 or TRBV12-4; D ambiguous. The CDR3 sequence is 15 residues long. V was pared by 0 bases and J by 3 bases, with 11 bases between. CDR3 nucleotides: TGTGCCAGCAGTTTAGCGAAGACACGGGAAGAGACCCAGTACTTC. It codes for CASSLAKTREETQYF.

This clonotype has ten or more counts. CDR3 loop: CASSPLFYNEQFF. The CDR3 region has the DNA TGTGCCAGCAGCCCGTTATTCTACAATGAGCAGTTCTTC. J is TRBJ2-1 and V is TRBV7-2, with D hard to call. This CDR3 spans 13 amino acids. Trimming removed 5 bases at V and 3 bases at J, with 8 bases between. Germline V gives CDR1 SGHTA, CDR2 FQGNSA. Using reference TRBV7-2 and TRBJ2-1 for the parts outside the CDR3, the full variable domain is GAGVSQSPSNKVTEKGKDVELRCDPISGHTALYWYRQSLGQGLEFLIYFQGNSAPDKSGLPSDRFSAERTGGSVSTLTIQRTQQEDSAVYLCASSPLFYNEQFFGPGTRLTVL.

The table lists this clonotype with a few counts. V gene TRBV28 combines with J gene TRBJ1-6, with D unclear. Trimming stripped 3 bases from V and 0 bases from J, with 6 bases between. CDR3 length equals 15 residues. Germline CDR1 reads MDHEN; CDR2 reads SYDVKM. The CDR3 here is CASSFAGSYNSPLHF. The CDR3 DNA reads as TGTGCCAGCAGTTTCGCGGGCTCCTATAATTCACCCCTCCACTTT.

The table lists this clonotype with many counts. The J gene is TRBJ1-1, the V gene TRBV7-9, with D possibly being TRBD1 (5 bases). The V end lost 1 base, the J end lost 9 bases, and 9 bases lay between the germline ends. The CDR3 length is 12 residues. The germline gives CDR1 SEHNR, CDR2 FQNEAQ (reference sequence). CDR3 in DNA: TGTGCCAGCAGCTTAGAGGCAGGGAAAGCTTTCTTT. Amino acids: CASSLEAGKAFF.

This clonotype was detected many times. The chain combines TRBV7-2 with TRBJ1-4; D not certain. The CDR3 loop spans 15 amino acids. Trimming left V 0 bases short and J 8 bases short, with 13 bases between. CDR1 and CDR2 from the germline V gene are SGHTA and FQGNSA. CDR3 protein: CASSLAASSYEKLFF. The DNA for the CDR3 is TGTGCCAGCAGCTTAGCGGCCTCCTCCTACGAAAAACTGTTTTTT.

The V gene is TRBV5-5, the J gene TRBJ2-5; 7 bases map to TRBD2. CDR1 and CDR2 (germline): SGHKS, YYEKEE (reference sequence). After removal of 3 bases from V and 7 bases from J, the junction contained 15 bases not matched to a gene. The CDR3 extends over 16 amino acids. The CDR3 DNA reads as TGTGCCAGCAGCTGGGGGACTATAACCCCTGGGTCGACCCAGTACTTC. Protein: CASSWGTITPGSTQYF.

The chain links TRBV27 to TRBJ2-5; either TRBD1 or TRBD2 may supply D (5 bases each). Trimming cost V 5 bases and J 7 bases, with 17 bases left between them. This CDR3 spans 14 amino acids. In germline, CDR1 is MNHEY, CDR2 SMNVEV (reference sequence). CDR3 region: CASSPSGAYGTQYF. CDR3 bases: TGTGCCAGCAGTCCCTCCGGGGCCTATGGGACCCAGTACTTC.

The chain is built from TRBV29-1 and TRBJ1-2, with D hard to call. This CDR3 spans 12 amino acids. Germline V gene lookup returns CDR1 SQVTM and CDR2 ANQGSEA. V was cut by 3 bases and J by 1 base, with 6 bases left in between. The CDR3 region is CSVEEVNYGYTF. CDR3 DNA: TGCAGCGTTGAGGAGGTTAACTATGGCTACACCTTC.

The chain combines TRBV9 with TRBJ2-3; TRBD1 or TRBD2 may be the D gene (5 bases each). The length of the CDR3 is 12 residues. Germline V gives CDR1 SGDLS, CDR2 YYNGEE. Between the trimmed V and J ends, which lost 8 bases and 8 bases, there was a span of 15 bases. In DNA form, the CDR3 reads TGTGCCAGACGGGACCACACTTTTACGCAGTATTTT. It is translated as CARRDHTFTQYF.

This clonotype came up a few times. The chain links TRBV6-6 to TRBJ1-1; no clear D gene. CDR3 length equals 13 residues. Deletions cut 7 bases from V and 5 bases from J, with 14 bases between. Per germline, CDR1 MNHNY and CDR2 SVGAGI (reference sequence). The CDR3 DNA sequence: TGTGCCAGCATGGAGTGGGGAGCGACTGAAGCTTTCTTT. Translating it yields CASMEWGATEAFF.

The chain couples TRBV10-2 to TRBJ2-3; 14 bases are shared with TRBD2. CDR1 is WSHSY, CDR2 SAAADI, per germline. CDR3 length: 16 residues. The V and J ends lost 6 bases and 5 bases, in that order; junction bases with no gene match: 7. The CDR3 is CASRSTSGGAEDTQYF. CDR3 in DNA: TGCGCCAGCAGATCGACTAGCGGGGGGGCGGAAGATACGCAGTATTTT.

V usage is TRBV3-1 and J usage is TRBJ2-1, with 9 positions matching TRBD1. The CDR3 length is 15 residues. V was pared by 4 bases and J by 8 bases, with 9 bases of the junction left unmatched. The germline V gene encodes CDR1 LGHDT and CDR2 YNNKEL (reference sequence). This CDR3 reads CASSLSIGTGYEQFF. As DNA, the CDR3 is TGTGCCAGCAGCCTATCGATCGGGACAGGGTATGAGCAGTTCTTC.

This clonotype came up many times. The chain recombines TRBV29-1 with TRBJ2-3; a possible D gene is TRBD2 (6 bases). V was trimmed by 4 bases and J by 3 bases, leaving 14 bases between them. The V gene's germline CDR1 is SQVTM and CDR2 ANQGSEA. This CDR3 contains 14 residues. Here the CDR3 reads CSVGGLSLTDTQYF. In DNA form, the CDR3 reads TGCAGCGTTGGGGGACTCTCATTGACAGATACGCAGTATTTT.

This sequence joins TRBV30 and TRBJ2-3, with D possibly TRBD2 on 6 matching bases. Germline V gene sequence: CDR1 GTSNPN, CDR2 SVGIG (reference sequence). V was pared by 1 base and J by 3 bases, with 11 bases between. The CDR3 length is 14 residues. The CDR3 reads CAWSAAAGTDTQYF. The CDR3 DNA reads TGTGCCTGGAGTGCGGCGGCGGGAACAGATACGCAGTATTTT. Full variable domain (remainder filled in from reference TRBV30 and TRBJ2-3): SQTIHQWPATLVQPVGSPLSLECTVEGTSNPNLYWYRQAAGRGLQLLFYSVGIGQISSEVPQNLSASRPQDRQFILSSKKLLLSDSGFYLCAWSAAAGTDTQYFGPGTRLTVL.

The CDR3 here is CSVEPGIGVTEAFF. CDR3 DNA: TGCAGCGTTGAGCCAGGGATCGGAGTCACTGAAGCTTTCTTT. The chain employs TRBV29-1 and TRBJ1-1; tentatively, D is TRBD1 (5 bases). CDR1 SQVTM and CDR2 ANQGSEA come from the germline V gene. V was trimmed by 3 bases and J by 4 bases, leaving 15 bases between them. CDR3 length equals 14 residues.

The chain couples TRBV7-6 to TRBJ2-2; D unresolved. V dropped 1 base and J dropped 5 bases, with 8 bases sitting between them. The CDR3 is 14 amino acids. Germline loops: CDR1 SGHVS, CDR2 FNYEAQ. In DNA form, the CDR3 reads TGTGCCAGCAGCTTAGTAGAGTTTACCGGGGAGCTGTTTTTT. This sequence encodes CASSLVEFTGELFF. Full variable domain (missing parts from reference TRBV7-6 and TRBJ2-2): GAGVSQSPRYKVTKRGQDVALRCDPISGHVSLYWYRQALGQGPEFLTYFNYEAQQDKSGLPNDRFSAERPEGSISTLTIQRTEQRDSAMYRCASSLVEFTGELFFGEGSRLTVL.

A few counts support this clonotype. V is TRBV19 and J is TRBJ2-6, with TRBD1 as a possible D gene (5 bases). This CDR3 comprises 15 residues. Germline V gives CDR1 LNHDA, CDR2 SQIVND (reference sequence). V shed 1 base and J shed 2 bases, with 6 bases lying between them. DNA for the CDR3: TGTGCCAGTAGTATAGCCAGGGCTGGGGCCAACGTCCTGACTTTC. This translates into CASSIARAGANVLTF.

The genes are TRBV5-1 and TRBJ2-7, with D maybe TRBD1 (8 bases). Per the germline V gene, CDR1 is SGHRS and CDR2 is YFSETQ. The CDR3 runs to 16 residues. The V and J ends lost 3 bases and 1 base respectively, with 17 bases between them. The CDR3 DNA is TGCGCCAGCAGCTACAGCGGGACAGGTATATCCTACGAGCAGTACTTC. Residues: CASSYSGTGISYEQYF. The variable domain in full, with the rest retrieved from reference TRBV5-1 and TRBJ2-7, is KAGVTQTPRYLIKTRGQQVTLSCSPISGHRSVSWYQQTPGQGLQFLFEYFSETQRNKGNFPGRFSGRQFSNSRSEMNVSTLELGDSALYLCASSYSGTGISYEQYFGPGTRLTVT.

This clonotype was counted between two and nine times. The V and J genes are TRBV11-2 and TRBJ2-5, with D unresolved. There are 11 residues in the CDR3. The V and J ends lost 1 base and 9 bases respectively, with 6 bases between them. CDR1 and CDR2 (germline): SGHAT, FQNNGV. The CDR3 protein is CASSLVGSQYF. The CDR3 DNA reads TGTGCCAGCAGCTTAGTAGGGTCCCAGTACTTC.

This clonotype was picked up one time. This sequence joins TRBV12-3 or TRBV12-4 and TRBJ2-1; no clear D gene. CDR3 size: 15 residues. Trimming took off 3 bases at V and 7 bases at J, with 16 bases between the two ends. The CDR3 region has the DNA TGTGCCAGCAGTTTTTGGCCTCCCGGTGGGAATGAGCAGTTCTTC. It is translated as CASSFWPPGGNEQFF.

This clonotype was counted many times. This chain connects TRBV6-5 to TRBJ2-1, with 13 bases lining up with TRBD2. The length of the CDR3 is 18 residues. V gave up 4 bases and J gave up 9 bases; unmatched junction bases: 15. Germline-derived CDR1 and CDR2 are MNHEY and SVGAGI. The CDR3 is CASSSGLAGAHRGGEQFF. Written as DNA, the CDR3 is TGTGCCAGCAGTTCCGGACTAGCGGGGGCACACCGGGGAGGTGAGCAGTTCTTC.

This clonotype showed up just a few times. V usage is TRBV12-3 or TRBV12-4 and J usage is TRBJ1-1, with D uncertain. The CDR3 spans 14 residues. V was shortened by 2 bases and J by 4 bases, with 11 bases between the two germline ends. The CDR3 spells CASSLHQSGTEAFF. CDR3 DNA: TGTGCCAGCAGTTTACATCAAAGCGGCACTGAAGCTTTCTTT.

This clonotype turned up a few times. CDR3: CSAKSLAGVEQFF. CDR3 coding DNA: TGCAGTGCTAAAAGCCTAGCGGGGGTTGAGCAGTTCTTC. The rearrangement joins TRBV20-1 to TRBJ2-1; 10 bases are a match to TRBD2. From germline, CDR1 is DFQATT and CDR2 SNEGSKA (reference sequence). J lost 9 bases, V lost 4 bases, and 6 bases had no gene match. There are 13 residues in the CDR3.

The chain employs TRBV10-3 and TRBJ2-7, with D uncertain. Germline V gene data show CDR1 as ENHRY and CDR2 as SYGVKD. V lost 3 bases to trimming and J lost 1 base, with 10 bases between them. The CDR3 is 14 amino acids. For the CDR3, the DNA is TGTGCCATCAGTGATACCGACATGTCCTACGAGCAGTACGTC. Residues: CAISDTDMSYEQYV.

V gene TRBV20-1 combines with J gene TRBJ2-1, with 8 bases aligning to TRBD2. The germline gives CDR1 DFQATT, CDR2 SNEGSKA (reference sequence). V shed 5 bases and J 7 bases; nucleotides not matched to a gene: 22. The CDR3 loop spans 18 amino acids. The CDR3 spells CSAPPPQTGGAFRNEQFF. DNA of the CDR3: TGCAGTGCTCCCCCTCCACAGACCGGGGGGGCCTTCCGGAATGAGCAGTTCTTC.

This clonotype was counted between two and nine times. The chain recombines TRBV12-3 or TRBV12-4 with TRBJ2-2; 11 bases fit TRBD1. The CDR3 is 17 residues long. With 5 bases clipped from V and 4 bases from J, the junction kept 9 bases outside the gene matches. The CDR3 DNA sequence: TGTGCCAGCAGTATCGGACAGGGGGCTCGTGCCACCGGGGAGCTGTTTTTT. It codes for CASSIGQGARATGELFF.

This clonotype came up a few times. The chain has TRBV7-8 and TRBJ1-2; D perhaps matches TRBD1 (5 bases). Germline CDR1 is SGHVS and CDR2 is FQNEAQ. The CDR3 sequence is 13 residues long. Deletions cut 8 bases from V and 8 bases from J, with 18 bases between. The CDR3 nucleotides read TGTGCCAGCTCCGGACAATCATTAGGGGGCTACACCTTC. Translating it yields CASSGQSLGGYTF. Variable domain in full (rest from reference TRBV7-8 and TRBJ1-2): GAGVSQSPRYKVAKRGQDVALRCDPISGHVSLFWYQQALGQGPEFLTYFQNEAQLDKSGLPSDRFFAERPEGSVSTLKIQRTQQEDSAVYLCASSGQSLGGYTFGSGTRLTVV.

In this sample, this clonotype turned up a few times. The chain is built from TRBV4-3 and TRBJ2-3; the D is unclear. The ends were cut back, 0 bases at V and 1 base at J, with 11 bases in the middle. Germline CDR1 is LGHNA and CDR2 is YSLEER. The CDR3 is made up of 16 amino acids. The CDR3 reads CASSQDLWQGTDTQYF. CDR3 DNA: TGCGCCAGCAGCCAAGATCTTTGGCAGGGCACAGATACGCAGTATTTT.